This T cell receptor beta chain was retrieved from a study of response to subunit inactivated influenza vaccine. Study-level points and caveats: The authors put forward the suggestion that each seasonal influenza vaccination may bring in only a limited number of new T cells.

This CDR3 region has 14 residues. CDR1 and CDR2 from the germline V gene are KGHSH and LQKENI. Trimming removed 1 base at V and 8 bases at J, with 11 bases between. Remarks on this clonotype: The antigen remains unidentified.

TCRdb analysed the RT-PCR reads with MiXCR anew, one entry per CDR3 protein. The sample has hundreds of thousands of distinct CDR3 sequences; 25% are singletons. This sample comprised CD4+ T cells sorted from PBMCs, obtained about 5 days after vaccination. The chain has TRBV18 and TRBJ1-4, with D unclear. This clonotype was sampled from a man aged 50 to 59 who received an inactivated influenza vaccine. The CDR3 DNA follows: TGTGCCAGCTCACCACTACTCGGGGAGGAAAAACTGTTTTTT. Translating gives CASSPLLGEEKLFF. The whole variable domain, remainder taken from reference TRBV18 and TRBJ1-4, is NAGVMQNPRHLVRRRGQEARLRCSPMKGHSHVYWYRQLPEEGLKFMVYLQKENIIDESGMPKERFSAEFPKEGPSILRIQQVVRGDSAAYFCASSPLLGEEKLFFGSGTQLSVL.